These T cell receptor beta chains were read from a single sample in a study of Graves' ophthalmopathy and Graves' hyperthyroidism. TCRdb passed the multiplex PCR reads through MiXCR, listing each CDR3 protein once. The table has over a million distinct CDR3 sequences, about two fifths seen once. Sequences were obtained from peripheral blood or thyroid tissue (not recorded which). The source is an adult man with Graves' hyperthyroidism. Both conserved end residues are part of each CDR3. The D gene is left open where the match is weak. Size is stated for part of the rows, as once, few or many counts, or as a class when the clone is expanded.

length	V	D	J	size	CDR3	DNA
17	TRBV5-1	-	TRBJ1-1	-	CASSLVGGTLIGTEAFF	TGCGCCAGCAGCTTGGTTGGGGGGACCCTAATCGGGACTGAAGCTTTCTTT
16	TRBV5-1	-	TRBJ2-3	-	CASSLGAGTATDTQYF	TGCGCCAGCAGCTTGGGAGCGGGTACGGCCACAGATACGCAGTATTTT
15	TRBV10-3	TRBD1	TRBJ1-2	-	CASSLSLGDSYGYTF	TGTGCCAGCAGTTTATCCCTTGGGGACAGCTATGGCTACACCTTC
16	TRBV9	-	TRBJ1-3	many	CASSASGDPSGNTIYF	TGTGCCAGCAGCGCGTCGGGAGACCCCTCTGGAAACACCATATATTTT
15	TRBV7-2	-	TRBJ1-2	-	CASSTVVPGLSGYTF	TGTGCCAGCAGCACGGTGGTACCCGGTCTTTCTGGCTACACCTTC
14	TRBV5-1	-	TRBJ2-7	few	CASSFARGTYEQYF	TGCGCCAGCAGCTTCGCCCGGGGAACCTACGAGCAGTACTTC
13	TRBV18	-	TRBJ1-2	-	CASSEGNFNGYTF	TGTGCCAGCTCAGAGGGGAACTTCAATGGCTACACCTTC
14	TRBV9	-	TRBJ1-4	-	CASSPKQGYEKLSF	TGTGCCAGCAGCCCCAAGCAAGGGTATGAAAAACTGTCTTTT
16	TRBV19	-	TRBJ1-1	-	CASSTTSGAYHTEAFF	TGTGCCAGTAGTACAACATCAGGGGCCTATCACACTGAAGCTTTCTTT
11	TRBV9	-	TRBJ2-7	many	CASSVGVEQYF	TGTGCCAGCAGCGTGGGAGTTGAGCAGTACTTC
16	TRBV5-1	-	TRBJ2-5	many	CASSLKGRGPQETQYF	TGCGCCAGCAGCTTGAAGGGCAGGGGTCCCCAAGAGACCCAGTACTTC
15	TRBV20-1	TRBD1	TRBJ2-7	many	CSARDGTGGSYEQYF	TGCAGTGCTAGAGACGGGACAGGAGGCTCCTACGAGCAGTACTTC
16	TRBV12-3/TRBV12-4	TRBD1	TRBJ2-7	-	CASSFSRGQGGHEQYF	TGTGCCAGCAGTTTTTCCCGTGGACAGGGGGGCCACGAGCAGTACTTC
15	TRBV6-5	TRBD1	TRBJ2-7	-	CASSDRGQGAYEQYF	TGTGCCAGCAGTGATCGAGGACAGGGGGCCTACGAGCAGTACTTC
11	TRBV29-1	-	TRBJ1-2	many	CSVVADYGYTF	TGCAGCGTTGTCGCTGACTATGGCTACACCTTC
17	TRBV25-1	-	TRBJ2-7	many	CASSEKPQGGSYDEQYF	TGTGCCAGCAGTGAAAAACCCCAGGGGGGCTCCTACGACGAGCAGTACTTC
12	TRBV12-3/TRBV12-4	-	TRBJ1-1	-	CVSGVSGTEAFF	TGTGTCAGCGGCGTCTCAGGGACTGAAGCTTTCTTT
13	TRBV5-5	-	TRBJ2-5	many	CASSMTVQETQYF	TGTGCCAGCAGCATGACAGTGCAGGAGACCCAGTACTTC
16	TRBV7-2	-	TRBJ2-5	-	CASSLGFGGTQETQYF	TGTGCCAGCAGCTTAGGGTTTGGGGGAACCCAAGAGACCCAGTACTTC
17	TRBV15	-	TRBJ2-6	-	CATSRPPGGDGANVLTF	TGTGCCACCAGCAGACCACCCGGCGGGGACGGGGCCAACGTCCTGACTTTC
15	TRBV10-3	-	TRBJ2-5	-	CAISESGNREQPQYF	TGTGCCATCAGTGAGTCGGGTAACAGGGAACAGCCCCAGTACTTC
15	TRBV7-2	TRBD2	TRBJ2-5	many	CASSSSGGQQETQYF	TGTGCCAGCAGCTCTAGCGGGGGGCAACAAGAGACCCAGTACTTC
17	TRBV2	-	TRBJ2-6	-	CASMRTVGASGANVLTF	TGTGCCAGCATGCGGACAGTCGGGGCAAGTGGGGCCAACGTCCTGACTTTC
15	TRBV29-1	TRBD1	TRBJ1-1	many	CSVWNLGQARTEAFF	TGCAGCGTTTGGAATCTGGGACAGGCGCGCACTGAAGCTTTCTTT
17	TRBV7-9	TRBD1	TRBJ2-7	-	CASSQVYKGQGNYEQYF	TGTGCCAGCAGCCAAGTTTATAAGGGACAGGGCAACTACGAGCAGTACTTC
15	TRBV2	TRBD1	TRBJ1-5	-	CASTQGQAEYQPQHF	TGTGCCAGCACGCAGGGACAGGCGGAGTACCAGCCCCAGCATTTT